The T cell receptor (beta chain) under discussion was sequenced for a study of blood T cell repertoires in COVID-19 (dated by TCRdb to 2019 to 2021). Context from the whole study: Samples covering the acute and convalescent phases of COVID-19 were provided by collaborators in the United States, Italy and Spain. The prospective study material was composed of cDNA or gDNA derived from T cells, B-cell-depleted T cells, or PBMCs. Subjects who had been exposed to COVID-19, were actively infected with it, or had recovered from it provided the deeply sampled blood TCRbeta repertoires that made up the dataset. The repertoires were released in a freely available public database meant as a resource for research on the immune response to SARS-CoV-2. The samples were drawn from the first 160 participants of the ongoing ImmuneRACE study and from 1,254 subjects provided by 6 global collaborators. Nearly every sample came with metadata listing a de-identified subject ID, COVID-19 status, age in years and sex. Where available, HLA class I and class II types were obtained from metadata supplied by the sample provider rather than from assay-based typing.

The CDR3 sequence holds 15 residues, the cysteine and phenylalanine included. CDR3 DNA is the only sequence kept; it has 45 bases, read in frame from the first base. Deletion took 4 bases off V and 0 bases off J, with a span of 11 bases between the germline ends. CDR1 SGHRS and CDR2 YFSETQ were looked up in the germline V gene. Each collaborating institution followed its own protocols to collect whole blood in K2EDTA tubes. For TCRbeta analysis, collaborators shipped samples in one of three forms: frozen whole blood, isolated PBMCs, or DNA extracted from either of those sample types. Results the study describes overall, beyond this receptor: How much clinical and demographic metadata was included differed by source and by participant, and the metadata was provided uncurated.

A note on this clone: The clone's antigen remains unknown. Base qualities are not at hand, and no much larger clone is one base apart.

TCRbeta CDR3 regions were amplified from genomic DNA by means of the immunoSEQ Assay, a bias-controlled multiplex PCR. Concerning the study's data processing: The number of nucleated cells in each sample was estimated from the amplification of reference gene primers within the assay. Sequence reads were collapsed and filtered to measure the absolute abundance of every unique TCRbeta CDR3 rearrangement. For each sample, productive Simpson clonality was calculated as the square root of Simpson's diversity index over productive rearrangements. What TCRdb holds here is the immuneACCESS table cut down to in-frame rearrangements. Part of the clones is not present; checked against another copy, under half of the missing clones reflect an unresolved V gene, and the others are unexplained. The D gene and trimming were derived from the DNA, and the V and J assignments and clone size from that table. For this sample there are about 130,000 clones; approximately 81% appear just once. The leading ten clones occupy roughly 4% of the sample.

The sequencing sample was made of peripheral blood. This receptor was obtained from a woman aged 45 to 65 with acute or convalescent COVID-19. Rearrangement joined TRBV5-1 to TRBJ1-3; TRBD1 is a possible D gene, resting on 6 matching bases. The DNA reads as follows: TGCGCCAGCAGCGACGGGACACACTCTGGAAACACCATATATTTT. Its protein product is CASSDGTHSGNTIYF.